The present T cell receptor (beta chain) was sequenced within a study of molecular identifiers for immune sequencing clone quantification. Preparation of the bulk TCR libraries relied on previously described methods and listed TCR primers. MiXCR, run by TCRdb on the PCR reads, gives a single entry per CDR3 protein. This table holds about 65,000 distinct CDR3 sequences, approximately 17% found once. This clonotype was seen at least ten times. Germline loops: CDR1 GTSNPN, CDR2 SVGIG (reference sequence). CDR3 size: 14 residues. V lost 2 bases, J lost 4 bases, and 12 bases lay in between. V usage is TRBV30 and J usage is TRBJ1-5; no firm D call. Sequenced sample: naive CD8+ T cells from blood, with Jurkat cell RNA spiked in. Subset noted: FACS-sorted CD8+CD4-CCR7+CD45RA+ naive T cells. The source of this sequence is a human donor in good health. Some libraries in this study had Jurkat cell RNA spiked in. The CDR3 region is CAWSFAGTNQPQHF. As DNA, the CDR3 is TGTGCCTGGAGTTTCGCGGGAACGAATCAGCCCCAGCATTTT. Complete variable domain (other parts from reference TRBV30 and TRBJ1-5): SQTIHQWPATLVQPVGSPLSLECTVEGTSNPNLYWYRQAAGRGLQLLFYSVGIGQISSEVPQNLSASRPQDRQFILSSKKLLLSDSGFYLCAWSFAGTNQPQHFGDGTRLSIL.